This record looks at one TCR beta chain sequence and its context. Antigen: not known. This sample is drawn from a study of post-analysis software for immune sequencing data. Study as a whole: Disease courses included relapsing-remitting, secondary progressive and progressive-relapsing multiple sclerosis. Points from the study as a whole: Several TRBV segments (TRBV5-6, TRBV5-1 and TRBV20-1 among them) occurred more frequently in patients than in controls.

Each TCR beta cDNA library carried unique molecular identifiers. From about 0.98 to 11 million T cells, roughly 0.5 million cDNA molecules were obtained. MiXCR was run by TCRdb on the PCR reads, yielding one entry per CDR3 protein. The data contain 650,000 to 850,000 distinct CDR3 sequences, 53% of them singletons. Trimming stripped 3 bases from V and 4 bases from J, with 11 bases between. Germline CDR1 reads DFQATT; CDR2 reads SNEGSKA (reference sequence). This CDR3 is 13 amino acids long. The clonotype originates from a girl between 10 and 17 years old with multiple sclerosis. The rearrangement uses TRBV20-1 and TRBJ2-3; perhaps TRBD2 as D (5 bases). What was sequenced was blood. The DNA of the CDR3 is TGCAGTGCTAGGTTTCGTAGCGCAGATACGCAGTATTTT. This sequence encodes CSARFRSADTQYF.